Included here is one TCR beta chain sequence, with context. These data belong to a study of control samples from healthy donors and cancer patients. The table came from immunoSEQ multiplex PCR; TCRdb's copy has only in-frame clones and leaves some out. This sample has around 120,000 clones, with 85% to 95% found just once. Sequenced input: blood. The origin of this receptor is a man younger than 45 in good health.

The CDR3 nucleotides read TGTGCCAGCAGTTCGAACCCCGCCCGGACAGGGCGTAATCAGCCCCAGCATTTT. It encodes CASSSNPARTGRNQPQHF. This chain uses TRBV28 with TRBJ1-5, with 8 positions matching TRBD1. The trim removed 4 bases at V and 4 bases at J, leaving 15 bases unmatched. The CDR3 length is 18 residues. Germline V CDR1 and CDR2: MDHEN, SYDVKM.